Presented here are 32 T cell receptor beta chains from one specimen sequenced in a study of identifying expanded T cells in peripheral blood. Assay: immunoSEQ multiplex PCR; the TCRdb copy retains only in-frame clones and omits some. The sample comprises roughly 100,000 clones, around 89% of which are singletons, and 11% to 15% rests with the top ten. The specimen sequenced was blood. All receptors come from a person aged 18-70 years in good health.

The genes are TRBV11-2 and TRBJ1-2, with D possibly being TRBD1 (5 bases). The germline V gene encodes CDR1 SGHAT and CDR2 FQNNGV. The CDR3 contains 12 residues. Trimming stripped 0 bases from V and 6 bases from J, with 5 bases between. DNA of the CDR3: TGTGCCAGCAGCTTAGAGGGGGATGGCTACACCTTC. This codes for CASSLEGDGYTF.

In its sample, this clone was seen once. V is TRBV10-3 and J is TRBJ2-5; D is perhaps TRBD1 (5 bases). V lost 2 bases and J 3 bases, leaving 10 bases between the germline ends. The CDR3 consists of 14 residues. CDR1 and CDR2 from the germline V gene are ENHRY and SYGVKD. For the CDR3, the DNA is TGTGCCATCAGTGAGAGGGGCCGGGAAGAGACCCAGTACTTC. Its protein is CAISERGREETQYF.

In DNA form, the CDR3 reads TGTGCCAGCAGCTTGGGTAGGGCCTACGAGCAGTACTTC. It encodes CASSLGRAYEQYF. The chain uses TRBV7-8 and TRBJ2-7, with D uncertain. The germline V gene encodes CDR1 SGHVS and CDR2 FQNEAQ. V gave up 3 bases and J gave up 2 bases, with 8 bases separating them. This CDR3 spans 13 amino acids.

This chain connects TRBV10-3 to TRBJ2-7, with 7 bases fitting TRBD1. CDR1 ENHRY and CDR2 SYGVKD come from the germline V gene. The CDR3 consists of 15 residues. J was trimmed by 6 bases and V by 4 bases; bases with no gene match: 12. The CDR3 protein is CAISGTDRIEGEQYF. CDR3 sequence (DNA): TGTGCCATCAGTGGGACGGACAGGATCGAGGGCGAGCAGTACTTC.

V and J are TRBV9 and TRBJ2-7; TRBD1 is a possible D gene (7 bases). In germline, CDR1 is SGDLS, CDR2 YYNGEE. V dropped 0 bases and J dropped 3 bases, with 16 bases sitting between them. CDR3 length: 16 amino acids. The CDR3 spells CASSVGGGDSLYEQYF. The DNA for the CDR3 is TGTGCCAGCAGCGTAGGTGGAGGGGACAGCCTCTACGAGCAGTACTTC. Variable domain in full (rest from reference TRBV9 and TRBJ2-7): DSGVTQTPKHLITATGQRVTLRCSPRSGDLSVYWYQQSLDQGLQFLIQYYNGEERAKGNILERFSAQQFPDLHSELNLSSLELGDSALYFCASSVGGGDSLYEQYFGPGTRLTVT.

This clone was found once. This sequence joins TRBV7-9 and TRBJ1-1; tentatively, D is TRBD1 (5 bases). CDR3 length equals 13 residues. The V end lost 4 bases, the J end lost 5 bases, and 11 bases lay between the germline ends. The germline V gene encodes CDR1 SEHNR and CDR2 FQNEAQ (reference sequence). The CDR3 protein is CASSSRGGTEAFF. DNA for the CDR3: TGTGCCAGCAGCTCAAGGGGTGGTACTGAAGCTTTCTTT.

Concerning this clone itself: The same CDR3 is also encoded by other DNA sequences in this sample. CDR3: CASSASYEQYF. Here the CDR3 DNA reads TGTGCCAGCAGCGCCTCCTACGAGCAGTACTTC. The rearrangement joins TRBV9 to TRBJ2-7; D is ambiguous. The germline gives CDR1 SGDLS, CDR2 YYNGEE. The CDR3 covers 11 residues. Trimming pared 3 bases from V and 0 bases from J, leaving 1 base between.

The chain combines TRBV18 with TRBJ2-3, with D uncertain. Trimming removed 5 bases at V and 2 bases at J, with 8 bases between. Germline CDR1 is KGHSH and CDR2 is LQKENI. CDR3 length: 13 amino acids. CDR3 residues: CASSKTDTDTQYF. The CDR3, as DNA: TGTGCCAGCTCAAAAACTGACACAGATACGCAGTATTTT.

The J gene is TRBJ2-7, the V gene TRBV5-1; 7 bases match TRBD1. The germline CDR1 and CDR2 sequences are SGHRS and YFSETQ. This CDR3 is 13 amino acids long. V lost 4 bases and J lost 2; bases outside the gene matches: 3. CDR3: CASSRDRTYEQYF. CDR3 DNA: TGCGCCAGCAGCCGGGACAGAACCTACGAGCAGTACTTC. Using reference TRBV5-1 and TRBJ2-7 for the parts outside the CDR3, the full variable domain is KAGVTQTPRYLIKTRGQQVTLSCSPISGHRSVSWYQQTPGQGLQFLFEYFSETQRNKGNFPGRFSGRQFSNSRSEMNVSTLELGDSALYLCASSRDRTYEQYFGPGTRLTVT.

The CDR3 region is CASSVRDRGTEQYF. CDR3 DNA: TGTGCCAGCAGCGTCCGGGACAGGGGGACCGAGCAGTACTTC. The V gene is TRBV5-6, the J gene TRBJ2-7; 11 bases align to TRBD1. The CDR3 is 14 amino acids. Germline V gene lookup returns CDR1 SGHDT and CDR2 YYEEEE. The junction had 6 bases not matched to a gene; V was cut back by 4 bases and J by 6 bases.

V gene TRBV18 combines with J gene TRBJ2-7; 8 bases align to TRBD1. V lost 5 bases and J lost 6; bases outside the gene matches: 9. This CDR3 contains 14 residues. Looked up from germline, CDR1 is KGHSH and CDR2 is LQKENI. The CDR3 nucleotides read TGTGCCAGCTCAACAACGACAGGGGAGTCCGAGCAGTACTTC. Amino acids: CASSTTTGESEQYF. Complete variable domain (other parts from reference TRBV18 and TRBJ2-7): NAGVMQNPRHLVRRRGQEARLRCSPMKGHSHVYWYRQLPEEGLKFMVYLQKENIIDESGMPKERFSAEFPKEGPSILRIQQVVRGDSAAYFCASSTTTGESEQYFGPGTRLTVT.

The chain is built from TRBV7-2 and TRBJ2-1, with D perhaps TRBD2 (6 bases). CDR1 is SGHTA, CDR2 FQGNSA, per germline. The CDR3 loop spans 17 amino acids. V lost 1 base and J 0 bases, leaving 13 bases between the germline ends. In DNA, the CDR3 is TGTGCCAGCAGCTTAGAGGGAGCGGGTGCCTCCTACAATGAGCAGTTCTTC. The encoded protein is CASSLEGAGASYNEQFF.

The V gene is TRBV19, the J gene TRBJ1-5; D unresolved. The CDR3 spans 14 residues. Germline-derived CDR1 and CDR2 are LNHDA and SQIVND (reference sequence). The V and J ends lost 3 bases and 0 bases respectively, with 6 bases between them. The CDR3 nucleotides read TGTGCCAGTAGTATTAGGGATAGCAATCAGCCCCAGCATTTT. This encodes CASSIRDSNQPQHF.

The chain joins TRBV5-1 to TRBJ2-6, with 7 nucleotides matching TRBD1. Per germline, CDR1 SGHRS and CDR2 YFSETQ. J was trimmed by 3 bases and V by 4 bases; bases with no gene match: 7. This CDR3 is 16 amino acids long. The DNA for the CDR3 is TGCGCCAGCAGCCCTAACAGGGGAAGTGGGGCCAACGTCCTGACTTTC. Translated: CASSPNRGSGANVLTF.

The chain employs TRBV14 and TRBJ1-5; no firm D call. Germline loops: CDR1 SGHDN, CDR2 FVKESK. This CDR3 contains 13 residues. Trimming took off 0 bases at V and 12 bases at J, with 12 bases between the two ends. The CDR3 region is CASSQDRGSYQHF. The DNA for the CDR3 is TGTGCCAGCAGCCAAGATCGCGGCTCCTACCAGCATTTT.

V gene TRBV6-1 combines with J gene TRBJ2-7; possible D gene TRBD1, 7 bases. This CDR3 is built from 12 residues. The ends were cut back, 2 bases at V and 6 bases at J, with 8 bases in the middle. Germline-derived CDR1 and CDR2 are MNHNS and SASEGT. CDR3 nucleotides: TGTGCCAGCAGTGAACAGGGGGGCGAGCAGTACTTC. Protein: CASSEQGGEQYF.

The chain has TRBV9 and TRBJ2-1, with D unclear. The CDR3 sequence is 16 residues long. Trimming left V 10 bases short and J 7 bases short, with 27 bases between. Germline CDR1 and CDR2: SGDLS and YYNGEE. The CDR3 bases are TGTGCCCGCTACACCAGACCACGTCACTCCCCTAATGAGCAGTTCTTC. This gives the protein CARYTRPRHSPNEQFF.

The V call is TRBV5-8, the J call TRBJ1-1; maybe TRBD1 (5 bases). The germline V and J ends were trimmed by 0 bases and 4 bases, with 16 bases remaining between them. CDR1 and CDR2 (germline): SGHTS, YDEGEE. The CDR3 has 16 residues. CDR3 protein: CASSLEIGALGTEAFF. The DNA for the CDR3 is TGTGCCAGCAGCTTGGAAATAGGGGCCCTCGGCACTGAAGCTTTCTTT.

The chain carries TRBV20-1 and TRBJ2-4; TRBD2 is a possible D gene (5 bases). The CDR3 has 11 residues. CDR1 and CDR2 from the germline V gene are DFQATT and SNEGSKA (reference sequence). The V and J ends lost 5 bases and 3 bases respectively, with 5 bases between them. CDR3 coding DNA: TGCAGTGCTCGGGACAAAAACATTCAGTACTTC. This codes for CSARDKNIQYF.

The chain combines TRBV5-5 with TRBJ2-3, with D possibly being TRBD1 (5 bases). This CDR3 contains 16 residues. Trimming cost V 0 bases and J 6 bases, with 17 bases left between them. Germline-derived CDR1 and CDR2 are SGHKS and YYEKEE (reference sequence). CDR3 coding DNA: TGTGCCAGCAGCTTGGCCCGGGCAGGGCTAGAGGATACGCAGTATTTT. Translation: CASSLARAGLEDTQYF.

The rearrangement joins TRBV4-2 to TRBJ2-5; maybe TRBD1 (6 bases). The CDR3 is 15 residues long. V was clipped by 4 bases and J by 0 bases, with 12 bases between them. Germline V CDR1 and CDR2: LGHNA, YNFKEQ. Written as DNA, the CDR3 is TGTGCCAGCAGCCGAGAGAGGGACAACCAAGAGACCCAGTACTTC. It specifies CASSRERDNQETQYF.

In nucleotides, the CDR3 is TGCGCCAGCAGCTCCTTGGGGACCTACACAGATACGCAGTATTTT. It translates to CASSSLGTYTDTQYF. The J gene is TRBJ2-3, the V gene TRBV5-1; D possibly matches TRBD1 or TRBD2 (5 bases each). V lost 3 bases and J 2 bases, leaving 13 bases between the germline ends. CDR1 is SGHRS and CDR2 is YFSETQ in the germline V gene. The CDR3 is 15 residues long.

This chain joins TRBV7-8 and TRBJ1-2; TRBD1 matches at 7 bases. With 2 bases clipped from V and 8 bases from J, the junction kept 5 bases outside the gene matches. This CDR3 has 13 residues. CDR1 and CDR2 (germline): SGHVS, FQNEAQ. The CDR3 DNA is TGTGCCAGCAGCTTAAGGACAGGCCGCGGCTACACCTTC. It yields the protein CASSLRTGRGYTF.

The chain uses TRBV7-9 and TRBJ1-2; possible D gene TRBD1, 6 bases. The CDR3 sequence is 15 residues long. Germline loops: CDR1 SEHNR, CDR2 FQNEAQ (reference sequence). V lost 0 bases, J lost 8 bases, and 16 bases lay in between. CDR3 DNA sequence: TGTGCCAGCAGCTTAGCGAGAACAGGGCGATCGGGCTACACCTTC. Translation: CASSLARTGRSGYTF.

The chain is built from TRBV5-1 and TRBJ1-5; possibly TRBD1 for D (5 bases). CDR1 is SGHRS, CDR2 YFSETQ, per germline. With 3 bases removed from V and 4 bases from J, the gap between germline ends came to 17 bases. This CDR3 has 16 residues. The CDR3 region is CASSSGGGGRNQPQHF. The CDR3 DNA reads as TGCGCCAGCAGCTCCGGAGGTGGGGGTCGTAATCAGCCCCAGCATTTT.

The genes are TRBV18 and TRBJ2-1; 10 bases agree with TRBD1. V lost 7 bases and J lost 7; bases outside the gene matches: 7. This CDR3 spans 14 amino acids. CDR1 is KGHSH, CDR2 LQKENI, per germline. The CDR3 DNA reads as TGTGCCAGCTTGGGGACAGGGGACTCAAATGAGCAGTTCTTC. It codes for CASLGTGDSNEQFF.

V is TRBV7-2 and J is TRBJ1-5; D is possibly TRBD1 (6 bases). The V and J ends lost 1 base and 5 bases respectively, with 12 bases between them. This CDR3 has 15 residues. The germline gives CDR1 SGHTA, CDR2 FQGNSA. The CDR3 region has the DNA TGTGCCAGCAGCTTAGACAGGGTAGGGCATCAGCCCCAGCATTTT. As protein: CASSLDRVGHQPQHF.

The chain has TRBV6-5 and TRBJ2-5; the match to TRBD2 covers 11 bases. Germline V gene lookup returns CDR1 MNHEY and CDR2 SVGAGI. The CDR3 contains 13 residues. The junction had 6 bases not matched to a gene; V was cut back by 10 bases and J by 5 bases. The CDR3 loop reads CATRLAGQETQYF. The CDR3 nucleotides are TGTGCCACCAGACTAGCGGGGCAGGAGACCCAGTACTTC.

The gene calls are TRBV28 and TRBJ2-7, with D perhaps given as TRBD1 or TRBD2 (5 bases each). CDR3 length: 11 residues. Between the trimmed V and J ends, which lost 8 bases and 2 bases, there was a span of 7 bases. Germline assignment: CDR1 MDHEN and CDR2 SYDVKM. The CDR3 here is CASQGAYEQYF. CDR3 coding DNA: TGTGCCAGCCAGGGAGCCTACGAGCAGTACTTC.

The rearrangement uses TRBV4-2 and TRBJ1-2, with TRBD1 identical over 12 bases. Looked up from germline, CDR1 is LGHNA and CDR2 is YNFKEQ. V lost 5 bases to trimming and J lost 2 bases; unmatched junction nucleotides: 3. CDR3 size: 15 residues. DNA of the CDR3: TGTGCCAGCAGCTTGGGACAGGGGGCGAACTATGGCTACACCTTC. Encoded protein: CASSLGQGANYGYTF.

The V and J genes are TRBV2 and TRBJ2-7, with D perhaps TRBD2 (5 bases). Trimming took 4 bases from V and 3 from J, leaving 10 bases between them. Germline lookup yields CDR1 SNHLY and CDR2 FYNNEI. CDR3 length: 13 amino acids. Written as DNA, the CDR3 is TGTGCCAGCAGTGTCGTAGGGAGCTACGAGCAGTACTTC. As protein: CASSVVGSYEQYF.

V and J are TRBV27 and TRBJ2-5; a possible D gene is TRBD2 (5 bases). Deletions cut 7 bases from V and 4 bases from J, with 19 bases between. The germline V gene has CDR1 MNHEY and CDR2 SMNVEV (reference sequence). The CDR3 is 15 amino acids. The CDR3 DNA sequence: TGTGCCAGCACAGAAGGGATAGCGACAATAGAGACCCAGTACTTC. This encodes CASTEGIATIETQYF.